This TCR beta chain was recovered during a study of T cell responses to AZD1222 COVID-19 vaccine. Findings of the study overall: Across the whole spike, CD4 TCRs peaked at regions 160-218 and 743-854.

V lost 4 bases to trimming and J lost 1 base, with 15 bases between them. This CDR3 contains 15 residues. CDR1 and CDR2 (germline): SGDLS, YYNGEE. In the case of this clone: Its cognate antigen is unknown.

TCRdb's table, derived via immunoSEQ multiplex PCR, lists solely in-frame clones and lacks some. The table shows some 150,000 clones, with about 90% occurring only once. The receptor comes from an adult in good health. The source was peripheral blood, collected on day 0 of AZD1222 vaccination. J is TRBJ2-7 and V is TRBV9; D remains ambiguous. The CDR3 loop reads CASSPLRRISYEQYF. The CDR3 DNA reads TGTGCCAGCAGCCCATTGAGACGTATTTCCTACGAGCAGTACTTC.